A single sample is the source of the 26 T cell receptor beta chains below, sequenced in a study of blood T cell repertoires in COVID-19 (dated by TCRdb to about 2020). Libraries were prepared through the immunoSEQ multiplex PCR assay. TCRdb took over this immuneACCESS table, retaining in-frame rearrangements with V and J assigned. Such tables are incomplete; in checked studies, under half of the missing clones stem from an unresolved V gene, and the remainder is unexplained. In this sample the table shows some 200,000 clones, 70% to 85% of which occur a single time. The ten largest clones represent roughly 6.9% of the sample. Sequenced sample: peripheral blood. The source of these receptors is a human donor with acute or convalescent COVID-19. The donor label of this sample is uncertain.

The chain links TRBV6-5 to TRBJ2-2; D might be TRBD2 (6 bases). CDR3 size: 16 residues. V was pared by 2 bases and J by 0 bases, with 10 bases between. Germline V gives CDR1 MNHEY, CDR2 SVGAGI. The CDR3 sequence is CASSYPSATNTGELFF. The DNA of the CDR3 is TGTGCCAGCAGTTACCCTAGCGCTACGAACACCGGGGAGCTGTTTTTT.

This clone showed up just a few times. The chain uses TRBV30 and TRBJ1-4; D may be TRBD1 (6 bases). Germline CDR1 reads GTSNPN; CDR2 reads SVGIG (reference sequence). This CDR3 comprises 16 residues. The V end lost 4 bases, the J end lost 4 bases, and 19 bases lay between the germline ends. CDR3 coding DNA: TGTGCCTGGAATAAACTTAAGACAGGATTTAATGAAAAACTGTTTTTT. This encodes CAWNKLKTGFNEKLFF. The variable domain in full, completed from reference TRBV30 and TRBJ1-4, reads SQTIHQWPATLVQPVGSPLSLECTVEGTSNPNLYWYRQAAGRGLQLLFYSVGIGQISSEVPQNLSASRPQDRQFILSSKKLLLSDSGFYLCAWNKLKTGFNEKLFFGSGTQLSVL.

The chain couples TRBV2 to TRBJ2-3; 14 bases agree with TRBD2. Germline values: CDR1 SNHLY, CDR2 FYNNEI. Trimming took 5 bases from V and 5 from J; bases not matched to a gene: 3. The CDR3 is made up of 15 amino acids. CDR3 DNA sequence: TGTGCCAGCAGTCGAGGGACTAGCGGGAGAGATACGCAGTATTTT. This gives the protein CASSRGTSGRDTQYF.

This chain uses TRBV24-1 with TRBJ1-2; 7 bases are a match to TRBD1. The V and J ends lost 7 bases and 4 bases, in that order; junction bases with no gene match: 5. Per the germline V gene, CDR1 is KGHDR and CDR2 is SFDVKD. This CDR3 spans 13 amino acids. Written as DNA, the CDR3 is TGTGCCACCAGCCCGGGACAGACCTATGGCTACACCTTC. Amino acid sequence: CATSPGQTYGYTF.

The CDR3 region has the DNA TGTGCCAGCAGGCCTCAGGGGGCGGGCTATGGCTACACCTTC. Residues: CASRPQGAGYGYTF. This chain links TRBV7-2 with TRBJ1-2; TRBD1 aligns across 8 bases. CDR1 SGHTA and CDR2 FQGNSA come from the germline V gene. There are 14 residues in the CDR3. The V segment lost 6 bases and the J segment 4 bases; nucleotides outside the gene matches: 7.

This rearrangement joins TRBV23-1 to TRBJ2-5; D possibly corresponds to TRBD2 (6 bases). TRBV23-1 falls under the ORF class, with uncertain function. Trimming shortened V by 1 base and J by 2 bases, and 20 bases separated the two germline ends. The CDR3 has 18 amino acids. CDR3 residues: CASSQFLSSAGPQETQYF. As DNA, the CDR3 is TGCGCCAGCAGTCAATTCCTGTCCTCAGCGGGTCCACAAGAGACCCAGTACTTC.

The chain links TRBV24-1 to TRBJ2-4, with 8 bases that match TRBD1. Looked up from germline, CDR1 is KGHDR and CDR2 is SFDVKD. The length of the CDR3 is 16 residues. V shed 0 bases and J 3 bases; nucleotides not matched to a gene: 3. The CDR3 DNA follows: TGTGCCACCAGTGATTTGACAGGGGGTGGCAAAAACATTCAGTACTTC. Residues: CATSDLTGGGKNIQYF.

The chain employs TRBV30 and TRBJ1-1; D is unclear. Looked up from germline, CDR1 is GTSNPN and CDR2 is SVGIG (reference sequence). This CDR3 is 13 amino acids long. Trimming left V 4 bases short and J 0 bases short, with 9 bases between. CDR3 bases: TGTGCCTGGAACCCGGTGGTGAACACTGAAGCTTTCTTT. It encodes CAWNPVVNTEAFF.

The chain couples TRBV11-3 to TRBJ2-1; 12 nucleotides align to TRBD2. Germline values: CDR1 SGHNT, CDR2 YENEEA. CDR3 length equals 15 residues. The V gene end was trimmed by 2 bases and the J gene end by 7 bases; junction bases not matched to a gene: 3. Written as DNA, the CDR3 is TGTGCCAGCAGCTTATGGACTAGCGGGATGAATGAGCAGTTCTTC. Its translation: CASSLWTSGMNEQFF.

The chain joins TRBV7-2 to TRBJ2-2; maybe TRBD2 (6 bases). The germline V gene encodes CDR1 SGHTA and CDR2 FQGNSA. The germline V and J ends were trimmed by 5 bases and 4 bases, with 11 bases remaining between them. The CDR3 spans 14 residues. The CDR3 protein is CASSPHGSTGELFF. The CDR3 region has the DNA TGTGCCAGCAGCCCTCACGGGAGCACCGGGGAGCTGTTTTTT.

The J gene is TRBJ1-2, the V gene TRBV5-1; TRBD1 aligns across 9 bases. Germline V gene data show CDR1 as SGHRS and CDR2 as YFSETQ. The CDR3 is 14 amino acids. Germline trimming cut 3 bases from V and 4 bases from J; bases unmatched to any gene: 4. In DNA form, the CDR3 reads TGCGCCAGCAGCTGGACAGGGGATTCCTATGGCTACACCTTC. Protein product: CASSWTGDSYGYTF.

Here the CDR3 DNA reads TGTGCCAGCAGTTTCCGCGGGGTTAACACCGGGGAGCTGTTTTTT. It translates to CASSFRGVNTGELFF. V usage is TRBV28 and J usage is TRBJ2-2, with D tentatively TRBD2 (6 bases). CDR1 is MDHEN, CDR2 SYDVKM, per germline. CDR3 size: 15 residues. Trimming removed 3 bases at V and 2 bases at J, with 10 bases between.

The rearrangement links TRBV5-1 to TRBJ2-6; 7 bases fit TRBD2. The germline V gene has CDR1 SGHRS and CDR2 YFSETQ. The CDR3 contains 19 residues. Trimming took 1 base from V and 0 from J; bases not matched to a gene: 10. CDR3 amino acids: CASSLNVRTSGSGANVLTF. The CDR3 DNA reads TGCGCCAGCAGCTTGAACGTTCGGACTAGTGGCTCTGGGGCCAACGTCCTGACTTTC. Supplemented by reference TRBV5-1 and TRBJ2-6, the full variable domain reads KAGVTQTPRYLIKTRGQQVTLSCSPISGHRSVSWYQQTPGQGLQFLFEYFSETQRNKGNFPGRFSGRQFSNSRSEMNVSTLELGDSALYLCASSLNVRTSGSGANVLTFGAGSRLTVL.

V usage is TRBV27 and J usage is TRBJ2-6; D unclear. V gave up 5 bases and J gave up 0 bases, with 5 bases separating them. From germline, CDR1 is MNHEY and CDR2 SMNVEV (reference sequence). The CDR3 contains 14 residues. The CDR3 DNA is TGTGCCAGCAGTCCACTCTCTGGGGCCAACGTCCTGACTTTC. It codes for CASSPLSGANVLTF. Filled out from reference TRBV27 and TRBJ2-6, the complete variable domain reads EAQVTQNPRYLITVTGKKLTVTCSQNMNHEYMSWYRQDPGLGLRQIYYSMNVEVTDKGDVPEGYKVSRKEKRNFPLILESPSPNQTSLYFCASSPLSGANVLTFGAGSRLTVL.

This chain links TRBV30 with TRBJ2-1, with 11 bases matching TRBD2. The CDR3 is 14 residues long. Germline assignment: CDR1 GTSNPN and CDR2 SVGIG (reference sequence). V was clipped by 2 bases and J by 10 bases; unmatched bases: 7. The CDR3 bases are TGTGCCTGGAGTCCGGGACTAGCGGCCGAGGAGCAGTTCTTC. Translating it yields CAWSPGLAAEEQFF.

The chain uses TRBV5-1 and TRBJ2-1; D not certain. CDR3 length: 12 residues. Germline V lookup: CDR1 SGHRS, CDR2 YFSETQ. V was cut by 1 base and J by 6 bases, with 5 bases left in between. CDR3 residues: CASSLPSNEQFF. In nucleotides, the CDR3 is TGCGCCAGCAGCTTGCCCAGCAATGAGCAGTTCTTC.

This chain uses TRBV15 with TRBJ1-3; D may be TRBD1 (6 bases). The V end was cut by 5 bases, the J end by 4 bases, with 12 bases between. CDR1 LNHNV and CDR2 YYDKDF come from the germline V gene (reference sequence). The CDR3 is 14 residues long. The CDR3 DNA follows: TGTGCCACCAGCTTTAGGACAGCAGGAAACACCATATATTTT. Its protein is CATSFRTAGNTIYF. The whole variable domain, remainder taken from reference TRBV15 and TRBJ1-3, is DAMVIQNPRYQVTQFGKPVTLSCSQTLNHNVMYWYQQKSSQAPKLLFHYYDKDFNNEADTPDNFQSRRPNTSFCFLDIRSPGLGDTAMYLCATSFRTAGNTIYFGEGSWLTVV.

This chain joins TRBV6-5 and TRBJ2-3; 14 bases align to TRBD2. Looked up from germline, CDR1 is MNHEY and CDR2 is SVGAGI. The J segment lost 6 bases and the V segment lost 6 bases, leaving 2 bases of the junction unmatched. This CDR3 spans 14 amino acids. CDR3 DNA sequence: TGTGCCAGCAGCCGACTAGCGGGAGGGGATACGCAGTATTTT. This codes for CASSRLAGGDTQYF.

The chain uses TRBV4-2 and TRBJ1-5; no reliable D call. V gave up 2 bases and J gave up 5 bases, with 7 bases separating them. Germline V CDR1 and CDR2: LGHNA, YNFKEQ. This CDR3 contains 13 residues. In nucleotides, the CDR3 is TGTGCCAGCAGCCAATCAGATCATCAGCCCCAGCATTTT. It translates to CASSQSDHQPQHF.

DNA for the CDR3: TGTGCCAGCAGAGGTCAACGGGGGATGAACACTGAAGCTTTCTTT. Its protein is CASRGQRGMNTEAFF. This chain joins TRBV28 and TRBJ1-1, with D perhaps TRBD1 (5 bases). This CDR3 spans 15 amino acids. Between the trimmed V and J ends, which lost 6 bases and 0 bases, there was a span of 14 bases. Germline V CDR1 and CDR2: MDHEN, SYDVKM.

The V gene is TRBV19, the J gene TRBJ1-4; D unresolved. Germline V gene lookup returns CDR1 LNHDA and CDR2 SQIVND (reference sequence). The CDR3 runs to 15 residues. The germline V and J ends were trimmed by 1 base and 8 bases, with 14 bases remaining between them. The CDR3 DNA follows: TGTGCCAGTAGTATAGCGGCGGGGTTAGGAGAAAAACTGTTTTTT. Protein product: CASSIAAGLGEKLFF.

CDR3 in DNA: TGTGCCAGCAGGGGGGAGGACGGGAGGATAGATACGCAGTATTTT. This sequence encodes CASRGEDGRIDTQYF. This chain connects TRBV2 to TRBJ2-3; TRBD2 aligns across 7 bases. The CDR3 runs 15 residues. The V and J ends lost 6 bases and 5 bases, in that order; junction bases with no gene match: 11. Germline assignment: CDR1 SNHLY and CDR2 FYNNEI.

The rearrangement joins TRBV3-1 (or the pseudogene TRBV3-2) to TRBJ1-1; D is uncertain. The CDR3 runs 13 residues. Between the trimmed V and J ends, which lost 3 bases and 6 bases, there was a span of 11 bases. The germline CDR1 and CDR2 sequences are LGHDT and YNNKEL (reference sequence). The CDR3 spells CASSHRSLSEAFF. DNA of the CDR3: TGTGCCAGCAGCCATCGTTCCCTGTCTGAAGCTTTCTTT.

The chain is built from TRBV7-3 and TRBJ2-7, with D possibly matching TRBD1 (5 bases). The CDR3 covers 14 residues. The V gene's germline CDR1 is SGHTA and CDR2 FQGTGA. Trimming cost V 2 bases and J 2 bases, with 10 bases left between them. The CDR3 reads CASSLSTAPYEQYF. The CDR3 DNA reads as TGTGCCAGCAGCTTATCGACAGCCCCCTACGAGCAGTACTTC.

The chain couples TRBV5-1 to TRBJ2-5, with a possible D match to TRBD2 (5 bases). V was trimmed by 2 bases and J by 1 base, leaving 9 bases between them. Germline V gene sequence: CDR1 SGHRS, CDR2 YFSETQ. The CDR3 covers 14 residues. As DNA, the CDR3 is TGCGCCAGCAGCTTCAGCGGATCCCAAGAGACCCAGTACTTC. Encoded protein: CASSFSGSQETQYF.

CDR3 region: CASSTPPGGRAYNEQFF. DNA for the CDR3: TGTGCCAGCAGCACACCTCCCGGGGGGCGCGCCTACAATGAGCAGTTCTTC. J is TRBJ2-1 and V is TRBV27, with D maybe TRBD2 (7 bases). With 6 bases removed from V and 2 bases from J, the gap between germline ends came to 20 bases. Looked up from germline, CDR1 is MNHEY and CDR2 is SMNVEV (reference sequence). This CDR3 has 17 amino acids.